Listed below are T cell receptor beta chains from one sample, sequenced in a study of vaccination and CD4 T cells after COVID-19. No cognate antigen is known for these TCRs. Using its own MiXCR run on the PCR reads, TCRdb lists one record per CDR3 protein. The data show 20,000 or so distinct CDR3 sequences, about 44% seen once. This specimen consisted of CD4+ T cells from blood, cultured in vitro, obtained after SARS-CoV-2 vaccination. These receptor sequences come from a human donor who had recovered from COVID-19. CDR3s include the opening cysteine and the closing phenylalanine or tryptophan. D genes are given only for firm matches. The size field is filled for only some rows; it gives once, few, many or a size class.

d_gene	abundance	v_gene	j_gene	CDR3nt	CDR3aa
.	.	TRBV30	TRBJ2-5	TGTGCCTGGAGTGTGGGTGTAGGTCCGGAGACCCAGTACTTC	CAWSVGVGPETQYF
TRBD1	few	TRBV19	TRBJ1-1	TGTGCCAGTAGTCTGGGACAGGGGTTGTCTGTGGTCACTGAAGCTTTCTTT	CASSLGQGLSVVTEAFF
.	.	TRBV6-1	TRBJ1-3	TGTGCCAGCACCCGAGGAGTCGGAAACACCATATATTTT	CASTRGVGNTIYF
.	.	TRBV12-3/TRBV12-4	TRBJ2-7	TGTGCCAGCAGTATCGGGACTCAGTACGAGCAGTACTTC	CASSIGTQYEQYF
TRBD1	.	TRBV27	TRBJ2-2	TGTGCCAGCAGTATACGCGACAGGGTCGGCACCGGGGAGCTGTTTTTT	CASSIRDRVGTGELFF
.	few	TRBV7-2	TRBJ1-1	TGTGCCAGCAGCTTACATCCAGCCATGAACACTGAAGCTTTCTTT	CASSLHPAMNTEAFF
TRBD1	.	TRBV7-2	TRBJ1-2	TGTGCCAGCAGCTTAGCATCAGGGGGTCGGGGTGGCTACACCTTC	CASSLASGGRGGYTF
.	.	TRBV19	TRBJ1-1	TGTGCCAGTAGTACGGGGGTAGGGCCTGGGACTGAAGCTTTCTTT	CASSTGVGPGTEAFF
TRBD1	.	TRBV6-5	TRBJ2-7	TGTGCCAGCAGTTACACGATACCGGGACAGGGCACCTACGAGCAGTACTTC	CASSYTIPGQGTYEQYF
.	few	TRBV20-1	TRBJ2-5	TGCAGTGCTAGAGTCGGCCAAGAGACCCAGTACTTC	CSARVGQETQYF
TRBD2	.	TRBV5-4	TRBJ2-7	TGTGCCAGCAGCTCCGGACTAGCGGACTCCTACGAGCAGTACTTC	CASSSGLADSYEQYF
.	.	TRBV11-3	TRBJ1-1	TGTGCCAGCAGCTTAGAGACGAGGCTGAACACTGAAGCTTTCTTT	CASSLETRLNTEAFF
.	.	TRBV28	TRBJ1-2	TGTGCCACCCAAGGGGGGGCGACTACTAACTATGGCTACACCTTC	CATQGGATTNYGYTF
.	.	TRBV11-2	TRBJ2-2	TGTGCCAGCAGCCGCCGGGGGAACACCGGGGAGCTGTTTTTT	CASSRRGNTGELFF
.	few	TRBV19	TRBJ1-1	TGTGCCAGTACCCTACAGGGCCGGCAGAGGACTGAAGCTTTCTTT	CASTLQGRQRTEAFF
.	few	TRBV7-8	TRBJ1-5	TGTGCCAGCAGCTTAGGGTCCAGGGCTAAAGGTCAGCCCCAGCATTTT	CASSLGSRAKGQPQHF
.	.	TRBV6-4	TRBJ2-7	TGTGCCAGCAGCTTACCGGGGGGCCCAGGAGAGCAGTACTTC	CASSLPGGPGEQYF
TRBD2	.	TRBV19	TRBJ2-5	TGTGCCAGTAGTCGGGGGGGGGCGGGTGCGGAGACCCAGTACTTC	CASSRGGAGAETQYF
.	.	TRBV5-4	TRBJ1-1	TGTGCCAGCAGCTGGGCGTCGAACACTGAAGCTTTCTTT	CASSWASNTEAFF
.	few	TRBV21-1	TRBJ2-3	TGTGCCAGCAACCCGAAGTCGGTAGCGGGCACAGATACGCAGTATTTT	CASNPKSVAGTDTQYF
TRBD2	.	TRBV20-1	TRBJ2-3	TGCAGTGCCAGCACACAGGCCCGGGAGGGCACAGATACGCAGTATTTT	CSASTQAREGTDTQYF
TRBD1	.	TRBV7-9	TRBJ1-1	TGTGCCAGCAGCCCAGGACAGGGTTTCGGTGGCGGTGAAGCTTTCTTT	CASSPGQGFGGGEAFF
.	few	TRBV6-2/TRBV6-3	TRBJ1-1	TGTGCCAGCAGTTACAAGGGCACTGAAGCTTTCTTT	CASSYKGTEAFF
.	.	TRBV7-6	TRBJ1-5	TGTGCCAGCAGCTCGAATAGCAATCAGCCCCAGCATTTT	CASSSNSNQPQHF
TRBD1	few	TRBV7-2	TRBJ1-2	TGTGCCAGCAGCGCAGACAGGGCCAACTATGGCTACACCTTC	CASSADRANYGYTF
TRBD2	once	TRBV20-1	TRBJ2-7	TGCAGTGCTAGAGATGTCGGGGCTAGCGGGGATCTTAACTCCTTGGGTTACGAGCAGTACTTC	CSARDVGASGDLNSLGYEQYF
.	.	TRBV11-2	TRBJ2-1	TGTGCCAGCAGCCCCCGGTCCTGTGCCAATGAGCAGTTCTTC	CASSPRSCANEQFF
.	.	TRBV10-2	TRBJ2-7	TGCGCCAGCAGTGATGTCAGGGAAGCCTACGAGCAGTACTTC	CASSDVREAYEQYF
TRBD1	.	TRBV27	TRBJ2-6	TGTGCCAGCAGTTTTGACAGGGCTGGGGCCAACGTCCTGACTTTC	CASSFDRAGANVLTF
.	few	TRBV20-1	TRBJ1-5	TGCAGTGCTAGAGCGGGGGGCGAGAGCAATCAGCCCCAGCATTTT	CSARAGGESNQPQHF
.	.	TRBV7-8	TRBJ2-5	TGTGCCAGCAGCTTAGCCGGGGGCGCTCCCGAGACCCAGTACTTC	CASSLAGGAPETQYF
TRBD1	.	TRBV3-1	TRBJ1-2	TGTGCCAGCAGACGACAGGGTTTTGACTACACCTTC	CASRRQGFDYTF
TRBD1	few	TRBV25-1	TRBJ1-2	TGTGCCAGTTCCCCGGGCCAGGGGGGATACTATGGCTACACCTTC	CASSPGQGGYYGYTF
.	.	TRBV29-1	TRBJ1-5	TGCAGCGTTGAAAAGGGCCCCGGTGAGCCCCAGCATTTT	CSVEKGPGEPQHF
.	few	TRBV19	TRBJ1-5	TGTGCCAGTAGTACCCCCGGGACCCTGAGGGTCAATCAGCCCCAGCATTTT	CASSTPGTLRVNQPQHF
.	.	TRBV18	TRBJ1-1	TGTGCCAGCTCGCCGGGCCTAGTGGACACTGAAGCTTTCTTT	CASSPGLVDTEAFF
TRBD1	.	TRBV27	TRBJ1-3	TGTGCCAGCAGTCGCCGACAGGGGTGGGGAGGAAACACCATATATTTT	CASSRRQGWGGNTIYF
.	.	TRBV12-3/TRBV12-4	TRBJ1-5	TGTGCCAGCAGTTCCGGCAGGGGCAATCAGCCCCAGCATTTT	CASSSGRGNQPQHF
TRBD1	once	TRBV7-9	TRBJ1-3	TGTGCCAGCAGTGAACAGGGGGCGGCTGGAAACACCATATATTTT	CASSEQGAAGNTIYF
.	.	TRBV7-3	TRBJ2-3	TGTGCCAGCAGCGGCCGCCCCACAGATACGCAGTATTTT	CASSGRPTDTQYF
TRBD1	few	TRBV2	TRBJ1-2	TGTGCCAGCAGTGTGGACAGGGGTGGCTACACCTTC	CASSVDRGGYTF
TRBD1	.	TRBV14	TRBJ1-1	TGTGCCAGCAGCCCCCAGACAGGGTGGGTGACTGAAGCTTTCTTT	CASSPQTGWVTEAFF
.	.	TRBV7-6	TRBJ1-3	TGTGCCAGCAGCTTAAACAGCATGAGCTCTGGAAACACCATATATTTT	CASSLNSMSSGNTIYF